This TCR beta chain was retrieved from a study of shared clonotypes between healthy human individuals. The test was conducted at deep level. The repertoire was sequenced with immunoSEQ multiplex PCR; TCRdb's copy has only in-frame clones and lacks some. The sample lists 1.4 million to 1.5 million clones, roughly 96% occurring once. Study results and caveats: The diversity represented, both genetic and in exposure history, was limited by few donors.

Naive CD4+ cells were CD45RA-selected; the remaining cells were memory. On this clone itself: Its antigen is undetermined.

There are 16 residues in the CDR3. The ends lost 5 bases at V and 0 bases at J; junction bases unmatched: 6. The germline CDR1 and CDR2 sequences are SGHVS and FNYEAQ. The clonotype was recovered from a man aged 25 to 40 in good health. Sequenced: naive CD4+ T cells sorted from blood. Subset noted: CD45RA+ positively selected. The rearrangement uses TRBV7-6 and TRBJ2-1, with TRBD1 matching over 8 bases. The CDR3 DNA reads TGTGCCAGCAGCCCGACAGGGGCCAACTCCTACAATGAGCAGTTCTTC. This sequence encodes CASSPTGANSYNEQFF.